This record covers a single T cell receptor beta chain. What this receptor recognizes is not known. Base qualities were left out, and no much larger clone turns up one base away. This sample was included in a study of cytomegalovirus exposure and HLA in healthy donors (dated 2017 in TCRdb). For the study in its entirety: According to an earlier analysis of 587 of the donors, some 170 million T cells yielded some 120 million unique TCR beta sequences and 276 Gb of sequence data. An early release covering 550 to 700 HLA-typed donors comprised about 290 gigabases of sequencing data and roughly 85 million unique TCR sequences. The genetic ancestry cluster associated with self-reported Caucasian donors included about four fifths of the roughly 410 genotyped donors. The study aimed to test whether cataloging public T cell receptors could reveal signatures of past pathogen exposure. The study profiled the T cell repertoires of 550 to 700 subjects by immunosequencing and related them to cytomegalovirus serostatus. Besides the first cohort of roughly 700 subjects, a separate validation cohort made up of roughly 120 different subjects was used. High-throughput TCR immunosequencing, statistical association of individual TCRs with disease status, and machine learning were combined to predict cytomegalovirus infection status. A later analysis re-analyzed previously published TCR beta repertoires from hundreds of donors and added high-resolution HLA genotyping to study TCR occurrence patterns. Rather than drawing on any new phenotypic data, the later analysis identified candidate immune exposures from TCR beta sequences and the way those sequences occurred across donors. To decide whether each TCR beta V gene segment behaved as functional or pseudogenic, an earlier analysis of some 570 of the donors relied on high-throughput TCR beta sequencing. Donor age, sex, ethnicity and CMV serostatus were collected together with the repertoire data. A later genetic analysis used genome-wide SNP genotypes for about three fifths of the 666 donors, treating that subset as a discovery cohort. Every repertoire in the discovery cohort had been generated on one and the same sequencing platform. HLA typing covered class I and class II loci at four-digit resolution. Typing coverage differed by locus: A, B, C, DRB1 and DQB1 were typed in roughly 629-640 donors, DQA1 in 500 to 550, DPA1 in over 600, and DPB1 in 400 to 490. Four to six DR-DQ haplotypes were handled as single units for association and clustering, since linkage in the cohort was strong. On average, roughly 250,000 unique TCR beta nucleotide sequences were sequenced per donor among a few hundred genotyped donors of the cohort, with roughly a sixth of those sequences being non-productive.

The cohort comprised approximately 700 healthy bone marrow donors. All cohort members were sampled while nominally healthy, although unrecorded immune exposures were likely present. The donor was CMV seronegative and belonged to the group of roughly 330 seronegative cohort members. A peripheral blood sample was collected from each donor, and TCR beta sequencing was performed on peripheral blood mononuclear cells. The Qiagen DNeasy Blood Extraction Kit was used to extract genomic DNA from the blood cell samples. The receptor library was made with the immunoSEQ multiplex PCR assay. The multiplex PCR relied on a mix of 60 forward primers for TCR Vbeta segments and 13 reverse primers for TCR Jbeta segments. A multiplex PCR assay on genomic DNA amplified the CDR3 region of rearranged TCR beta genes. On the Illumina HiSeq System, the amplified TCR beta libraries were sequenced as 87-base-pair reads. Per the original workflow: A later analysis counted some 74 million unique TCR beta chains across the 650 to 800 repertoires, and some 11 million of these chains were shared by at least two donors. Raw reads were error-corrected and collapsed into unique sequences by a nearest-neighbor algorithm in which closely related sequences were merged to remove PCR and sequencing errors. To assign V, D and J gene segments, CDR3 sequences were aligned to IMGT reference sequences. For a sequence to be retained, at least a six-nucleotide match to both a V gene segment and a J gene segment was required. A rearrangement was called productive if the CDR3 had no stop codons and remained in frame with V and J, and every other rearrangement was called non-productive. CDR3 was defined by IMGT convention, running from the second conserved V-encoded cysteine to the conserved J-encoded phenylalanine. The earlier analysis of some 540 of the donors excluded any sequence lacking an unambiguous match to a single V gene segment. An earlier analysis of 587 of the donors called V segments functional above 56.7% productive rearrangements and segregating when the between-donor standard deviation exceeded 5%. A statistical classification framework was developed to diagnose cytomegalovirus status using the catalog of TCR beta chain sequences. In a later analysis, TCR nucleotide sequences were compared against IMGT/GENE-DB human TR gene sequences so that V and J genes could be assigned. A later analysis assigned CDR3 sequences and most-parsimonious VDJ recombination scenarios with the TCRdist pipeline. In a later analysis, each TCR beta chain was defined by its CDR3 amino acid sequence together with its V-gene family, and reads lacking a unique V-gene family were excluded. As a way to deal with suspected cross-contamination and a sequencing artifact, a later analysis dropped roughly 620 nucleotide sequences that were highly shared and had low generation probability. In a later analysis, a clonal expansion index for each public chain was calculated from normalized within-repertoire ranks of inferred template counts. Generation probabilities in a later analysis came from a VDJ recombination model fitted to out-of-frame rearrangements, and those results were checked against IGoR. In a later analysis, hypergeometric tests were used to score TCR-TCR, TCR-HLA and TCR-CMV co-occurrence, with a repertoire-size bias correction applied to TCR pairs. In a later analysis, false discovery rates were estimated by permuting HLA or CMV assignments 20 times. In a later analysis, co-occurring TCRs were grouped using DBSCAN, with TCRdist sequence similarity added in when clustering inside HLA-allele-positive subsets. Repertoires with fewer than 30,000 or more than 120,000 public chains were left out of co-occurrence clustering, as were about five repertoires with anomalous nucleotide sharing. The immuneACCESS repertoire file appears here via TCRdb, limited to in-frame rearrangements. These files lack a portion of the clones; in checked studies, under half of the deficit traces to unresolved V genes, and the cause of the others is not known. V, J and clone size are those of that table, while D and trimming were read from the DNA. For this sample the table gives 200,000 to 250,000 clones, of which about 89% were detected only once. The ten top clones hold roughly 1% of the sample.

Study-wide findings and limitations: A total of 164 TCR beta chains were listed by the study as associated with cytomegalovirus. In a later genetic analysis, a missense DCLRE1C variant was associated with V-gene and J-gene trimming of TCR beta chains, and the association was replicated in an independent cohort. It was suggested by the authors that the approach could potentially be generalized to other disease states and immunological phenotypes. Broadly in line with IMGT annotations, most TCR beta V segments showed up in productive rearrangements about 90% or about 30% of the time in an earlier analysis of approximately 600 of the donors. For the cohort, immune exposure information was limited to CMV serostatus. Compared with equally common non-associated chains, HLA-associated TCR beta chains in a later analysis were more clonally expanded and had lower generation probabilities. In both the original and validation cohorts, the classifier was reported to diagnose cytomegalovirus status with high specificity and sensitivity. A further reported finding was that TCR beta sequences accurately predicted the HLA-A and HLA-B alleles for most subjects in the first cohort. A group of highly shared sequence variants was considered likely to be a technical artifact of the sequencing pipeline. Most CMV-associated TCR beta chains appeared to be HLA-restricted in a later analysis, and the HLA associations seemed to be driven largely by CMV exposure. Most TCR sequences were observed very rarely across donors, whereas some public TCRs were present in many individuals. In a later analysis, several top co-occurrence clusters were reported to appear linked to parvovirus B19, influenza, CMV and Epstein-Barr virus. Linkage disequilibrium might explain the correlated functional status among segregating V segments, but an unknown experimental factor could not be ruled out. Approximately 18 rarely observed V segments, including chromosome 9 orphons, were excluded from the earlier analysis of about 610 of the donors because counts were too low. A later genetic analysis reported fewer N-insertions in productive TCRs among donors in an Asian-associated ancestry cluster than the roughly 700-donor mean. When HLA alleles, especially DR and DQ, strongly co-occurred, TCR associations were difficult to assign to individual alleles. In a later analysis, the rate of TCR association differed among HLA loci, with DRB1 alleles having the most associated TCRs and HLA-C alleles having the fewest. The presence/absence analyses assumed that sequencing depth was roughly uniform across donors, and that assumption may not be true. In vitro tests confirmed that three of the cytomegalovirus-associated TCR beta chains recognize cytomegalovirus antigens. Because some donors lacked HLA typing at each locus, the association tests relied only on the typed subset. In a later analysis, around 17,000 TCR beta sequences were associated with specific HLA alleles at a false discovery rate of 0.05. Some IMGT-functional V segments, including TRBV6-2 and TRBV6-3, could not be told apart with the 87-base-pair reads, so those segments were excluded. In this cohort, only TCR beta chains were sequenced, and detectable features were limited by the absence of alpha or paired-chain data.

According to the germline V gene (reference sequence), CDR1 reads SGHNT and CDR2 reads YYREEE. The CDR3, from cysteine to phenylalanine, totals 18 residues. Left in the record is the CDR3 DNA by itself, 54 bases read in frame from the first base. The junction carries 25 bases between V and J, which are trimmed by 4 bases and 6 bases respectively. The receptor was derived from a woman aged 18-30 years in good health and CMV-seronegative. The V and J genes are TRBV5-4 and TRBJ2-2; 6 matching bases give a weak D call of TRBD1. Sequencing was carried out using PBMCs. CDR3 loop: CASSQASPGHMISGELFF. The DNA sequence is given as TGTGCCAGCAGCCAAGCCTCACCGGGACATATGATTTCCGGGGAGCTGTTTTTT.